This TCR beta chain is drawn from a study of shared clonotypes between healthy human individuals. The CDR3 loop spans 15 amino acids. Germline V lookup: CDR1 SEHNR, CDR2 FQNEAQ (reference sequence). With 5 bases clipped from V and 1 base from J, the junction kept 7 bases outside the gene matches. Study results and limitations: Only blood underwent sampling, and tissue repertoires likely differ. The study found lower generation probabilities in non-shared clonotypes than in those shared by all four donors. How much donors shared clonotypes was expected to be affected by sequencing depth.

When replicate PCRs were run on sorted subsets, they used 200 to 250 ng DNA, approximately 27,000 T cell genomes. Generated by immunoSEQ multiplex PCR, the TCRdb table keeps only in-frame clones and is missing some. The sample includes under 2.5 million clones, just under 95% of them seen just once. Turning to this clone: As yet, its antigen is unknown.

The sequencing sample was made of naive CD4+ T cells from PBMCs. Subset given: CD45RA+ positively selected. This receptor was obtained from a man between 18 and 35 years old in good health. Some clones in this sample may be carry-over from other donors' samples. V gene TRBV7-9 combines with J gene TRBJ2-5, with TRBD1 matching 7 bases. The CDR3 sequence: CASSLTTGPQETQYF. CDR3 sequence (DNA): TGTGCCAGCAGCCTCACGACAGGGCCCCAAGAGACCCAGTACTTC.